Shown below are 16 T cell receptor beta chains from a single sample sequenced in a study of OX40 agonist ivuxolimab in advanced cancers. The repertoire was sequenced with immunoSEQ multiplex PCR; TCRdb's copy has only in-frame clones and lacks some. Among over 65,000 clones listed, roughly 84% were seen once. The sample here was CD4+ or CD8+ T cells sorted from blood, taken in a trial of the OX40 agonist ivuxolimab. These receptors came from an adult with an advanced solid tumor such as melanoma, head and neck, liver or kidney cancer.

The V and J genes are TRBV10-3 and TRBJ2-1; 8 bases agree with TRBD2. Per the germline V gene, CDR1 is ENHRY and CDR2 is SYGVKD. Trimming cost V 10 bases and J 1 base; bases outside gene matches: 12. The CDR3 covers 16 residues. The CDR3 DNA follows: TGTGCCAGATACCCCAGAGCGGGAGCGTCCTACAATGAGCAGTTCTTC. This sequence encodes CARYPRAGASYNEQFF.

The chain carries TRBV2 and TRBJ2-5; no clear D. CDR1 SNHLY and CDR2 FYNNEI come from the germline V gene. Trimming took 8 bases from V and 2 from J, leaving 12 bases between them. This CDR3 is 13 amino acids long. This CDR3 is CASGVRIQETQYF. For the CDR3, the DNA is TGTGCCAGCGGGGTTCGAATACAAGAGACCCAGTACTTC. The full variable domain, its missing parts supplied by reference TRBV2 and TRBJ2-5, is EPEVTQTPSHQVTQMGQEVILRCVPISNHLYFYWYRQILGQKVEFLVSFYNNEISEKSEIFDDQFSVERPDGSNFTLKIRSTKLEDSAMYFCASGVRIQETQYFGPGTRLLVL.

The CDR3 reads CASSQVRFGGRVSYNEQFF. CDR3 bases: TGTGCCAGCAGCCAAGTACGGTTTGGCGGGAGGGTGTCCTACAATGAGCAGTTCTTC. The J gene is TRBJ2-1, the V gene TRBV14; 9 bases agree with TRBD2. CDR1 is SGHDN and CDR2 is FVKESK in the germline V gene. The ends lost 1 base at V and 1 base at J; junction bases unmatched: 11. This CDR3 is 19 amino acids long.

The J gene is TRBJ1-1, the V gene TRBV19; the match to TRBD1 covers 7 bases. The CDR3 is 16 residues long. Losses at the gene ends were 5 bases for V and 0 bases for J; bases not matched to a gene: 9. Germline CDR1 and CDR2: LNHDA and SQIVND (reference sequence). CDR3 sequence reads: CASSARQGSMNTEAFF. DNA for the CDR3: TGTGCCAGTAGTGCCCGACAGGGCTCCATGAACACTGAAGCTTTCTTT. The full variable domain, rest sourced from reference TRBV19 and TRBJ1-1, is DGGITQSPKYLFRKEGQNVTLSCEQNLNHDAMYWYRQDPGQGLRLIYYSQIVNDFQKGDIAEGYSVSREKKESFPLTVTSAQKNPTAFYLCASSARQGSMNTEAFFGQGTRLTVV.

The chain couples TRBV29-1 to TRBJ2-7; 7 bases agree with TRBD1. CDR3 length: 13 amino acids. V lost 4 bases, J lost 2 bases, and 5 bases stayed unmatched. CDR1 is SQVTM, CDR2 ANQGSEA, per germline. The CDR3 region has the DNA TGCAGCGTTGCCCCGACAGGGACCTACGAGCAGTACTTC. Protein product: CSVAPTGTYEQYF.

As DNA, the CDR3 is TGCGCCAGCAGTTCAAAGACGAACACCGGGGAGCTGTTTTTT. It is translated as CASSSKTNTGELFF. This rearrangement joins TRBV5-1 to TRBJ2-2; no clear D. V gave up 5 bases and J gave up 0 bases, with 8 bases separating them. Germline-derived CDR1 and CDR2 are SGHRS and YFSETQ. The CDR3 runs 14 residues.

The gene calls are TRBV9 and TRBJ1-5; TRBD1 might be the D (5 bases). Germline values: CDR1 SGDLS, CDR2 YYNGEE. V was shortened by 3 bases and J by 7 bases, with 14 bases between the two germline ends. The CDR3 runs to 14 residues. CDR3 loop: CASSGGEESQPQHF. The CDR3 DNA sequence: TGTGCCAGCAGCGGGGGGGAGGAGAGCCAGCCCCAGCATTTT.

This clone came up a few times. The CDR3 nucleotides are TGTGCCAGCAGCGTAGACCCCCCCTCGGGGGATGAGCAGTTCTTC. Encoded protein: CASSVDPPSGDEQFF. The chain employs TRBV9 and TRBJ2-1; D is perhaps TRBD2 (6 bases). Looked up from germline, CDR1 is SGDLS and CDR2 is YYNGEE. Trimming pared 0 bases from V and 8 bases from J, leaving 15 bases between. CDR3 length: 15 amino acids.

This sequence joins TRBV9 and TRBJ2-7; 9 bases match TRBD1. Germline CDR1 is SGDLS and CDR2 is YYNGEE. V lost 3 bases to trimming and J lost 9 bases; unmatched junction nucleotides: 16. The CDR3 is 16 residues long. CDR3 in amino acids: CASSADLDRGLGVQYF. Written as DNA, the CDR3 is TGTGCCAGCAGCGCGGATTTGGACAGGGGCCTAGGAGTGCAGTACTTC.

In its sample, this clone was seen a few times. The chain couples TRBV14 to TRBJ1-2; D ambiguous. V was trimmed by 4 bases and J by 4 bases, leaving 10 bases between them. The CDR3 runs 13 residues. Germline CDR1 SGHDN, CDR2 FVKESK. CDR3 region: CASSLGLRYGYTF. CDR3 bases: TGTGCCAGCAGCCTAGGGTTACGCTATGGCTACACCTTC.

The DNA for the CDR3 is TGTGCCAGCTCACCAAGCGGTAGCGAACTTCGGCCCCAGCATTTT. This codes for CASSPSGSELRPQHF. This chain uses TRBV18 with TRBJ1-5, with D unclear. The CDR3 length is 15 residues. Germline V CDR1 and CDR2: KGHSH, LQKENI. The V gene lost 2 bases and the J gene lost 9 bases, with 17 bases spanning the gap.

This clone appeared once. J is TRBJ1-6 and V is TRBV28; D possibly corresponds to TRBD1 (6 bases). V lost 5 bases, J lost 7 bases, and 15 bases lay in between. CDR3 length equals 15 residues. Germline CDR1 and CDR2: MDHEN and SYDVKM. This chain's CDR3 is CASSRARGGNSPLHF. In DNA form, the CDR3 reads TGTGCCAGCAGTAGGGCCAGGGGTGGGAATTCACCCCTCCACTTT.

The chain links TRBV19 to TRBJ2-7, with D possibly TRBD2 on 5 matching bases. The V gene lost 3 bases and the J gene lost 6 bases, with 18 bases spanning the gap. The CDR3 extends over 15 amino acids. Looked up from germline, CDR1 is LNHDA and CDR2 is SQIVND (reference sequence). CDR3 sequence reads: CASSIPYRGSSEQYF. The CDR3 region has the DNA TGTGCCAGTAGTATCCCCTATCGGGGATCCAGCGAGCAGTACTTC.

The chain carries TRBV7-9 and TRBJ2-5; 14 bases line up with TRBD2. Trimming took 6 bases from V and 1 from J; bases not matched to a gene: 4. There are 16 residues in the CDR3. The V gene's germline CDR1 is SEHNR and CDR2 FQNEAQ (reference sequence). The CDR3 loop reads CASRRGTSGSQETQYF. The CDR3 bases are TGTGCCAGCAGACGAGGGACTAGCGGGAGCCAAGAGACCCAGTACTTC.

The chain joins TRBV5-5 to TRBJ1-4, with D tentatively TRBD1 (5 bases). The germline V and J ends were trimmed by 4 bases and 5 bases, with 12 bases remaining between them. The germline V gene encodes CDR1 SGHKS and CDR2 YYEKEE (reference sequence). The CDR3 has 14 amino acids. This CDR3 reads CASSRDSGNEKLFF. In DNA, the CDR3 is TGTGCCAGCAGCCGGGACTCGGGAAATGAAAAACTGTTTTTT.

This clone was detected once. The J gene is TRBJ1-1, the V gene TRBV6-1; D remains ambiguous. In germline, CDR1 is MNHNS, CDR2 SASEGT. V was clipped by 5 bases and J by 5 bases, with 12 bases between them. The CDR3 totals 13 residues. CDR3 residues: CASSLAAGTEAFF. The CDR3 nucleotides are TGTGCCAGCAGTTTAGCGGCCGGGACTGAAGCTTTCTTT.